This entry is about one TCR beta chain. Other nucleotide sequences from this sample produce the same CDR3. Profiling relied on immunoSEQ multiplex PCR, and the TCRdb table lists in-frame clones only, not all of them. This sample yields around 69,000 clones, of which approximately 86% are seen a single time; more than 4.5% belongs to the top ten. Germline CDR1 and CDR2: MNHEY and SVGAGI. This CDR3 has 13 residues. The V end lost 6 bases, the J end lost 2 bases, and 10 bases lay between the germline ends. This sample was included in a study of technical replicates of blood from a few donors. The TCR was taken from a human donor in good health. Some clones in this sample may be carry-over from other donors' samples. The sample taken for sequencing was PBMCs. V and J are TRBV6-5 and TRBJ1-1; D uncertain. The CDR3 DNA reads TGTGCCAGCAGACAGACCCTAAACACTGAAGCTTTCTTT. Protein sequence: CASRQTLNTEAFF.